Presented here are 23 T cell receptor beta chains from one specimen sequenced in a study of Tregs in tolerant kidney transplant recipients. Only in-frame clones appear in the TCRdb table, and some are missing; sequencing was by immunoSEQ multiplex PCR. The sample includes tens of thousands of clones, around nine tenths seen only once; the top ten take around 4.5%. The sample comprised CD8+ T cells from blood. All receptors derive from a human donor in good health.

The rearrangement links TRBV9 to TRBJ2-1; TRBD2 matches 9 bases. Germline CDR1 SGDLS, CDR2 YYNGEE. This CDR3 is built from 15 residues. Trimming at V came to 6 bases and at J to 0 bases, leaving 4 bases not matched to a gene. The CDR3 reads CASNGREGSYNEQFF. CDR3 nucleotide sequence: TGTGCCAGCAACGGGCGGGAGGGCTCCTACAATGAGCAGTTCTTC.

V and J are TRBV11-2 and TRBJ1-5; D is unclear. This CDR3 is built from 13 residues. Germline lookup yields CDR1 SGHAT and CDR2 FQNNGV. Trimming took 1 base from V and 1 from J, leaving 2 bases between them. The CDR3 coding sequence is TGTGCCAGCAGCTTAGCGAGCAATCAGCCCCAGCATTTT. It codes for CASSLASNQPQHF. Full variable domain (rest looked up from reference TRBV11-2 and TRBJ1-5): EAGVAQSPRYKIIEKRQSVAFWCNPISGHATLYWYQQILGQGPKLLIQFQNNGVVDDSQLPKDRFSAERLKGVDSTLKIQPAKLEDSAVYLCASSLASNQPQHFGDGTRLSIL.

V usage is TRBV10-1 and J usage is TRBJ2-3; 9 bases line up with TRBD2. Germline V lookup: CDR1 WNHNN, CDR2 SYGVQD (reference sequence). The junction had 12 bases not matched to a gene; V was cut back by 6 bases and J by 8 bases. The CDR3 is 15 residues long. The CDR3 DNA sequence: TGCGCCAGCAGGTCAGAAGCGGGAGGCTGGGGTACGCAGTATTTT. Translating it yields CASRSEAGGWGTQYF.

The genes are TRBV27 and TRBJ2-1, with 8 positions matching TRBD2. This CDR3 spans 14 amino acids. Germline V gene sequence: CDR1 MNHEY, CDR2 SMNVEV (reference sequence). The J segment lost 4 bases and the V segment lost 10 bases, leaving 9 bases of the junction unmatched. The CDR3, as DNA: TGTGCCACCAGAACTAGCGGCAGATACAATGAGCAGTTCTTC. Translating gives CATRTSGRYNEQFF.

This chain connects TRBV27 to TRBJ2-3, with 7 bases identical to TRBD2. Germline V gene data show CDR1 as MNHEY and CDR2 as SMNVEV (reference sequence). CDR3 length: 15 residues. Trimming removed 5 bases from V and 1 base from J; junction bases left unmatched: 6. CDR3 sequence: CASSPRGRGTDTQYF. The CDR3, as DNA: TGTGCCAGCAGTCCCCGGGGGAGGGGCACAGATACGCAGTATTTT.

As DNA, the CDR3 is TGTGCCACCGGGGCTGGTGAATACAATGAGCAGTTCTTC. It specifies CATGAGEYNEQFF. V is TRBV7-9 and J is TRBJ2-1; D could derive from TRBD1 or TRBD2 (5 bases each). CDR3 length equals 13 residues. The germline V gene encodes CDR1 SEHNR and CDR2 FQNEAQ (reference sequence). V shed 10 bases and J shed 4 bases, with 14 bases lying between them.

The chain recombines TRBV7-2 with TRBJ1-1; D uncertain. Germline V gene data show CDR1 as SGHTA and CDR2 as FQGNSA. There are 14 residues in the CDR3. Deletions cut 2 bases from V and 1 base from J, with 8 bases between. For the CDR3, the DNA is TGTGCCAGCAGCTTAAATGGGTGGAACACTGAAGCTTTCTTT. Translating gives CASSLNGWNTEAFF.

The count of this clone is one. The chain recombines TRBV30 with TRBJ1-2; D is possibly TRBD1 (5 bases). CDR1 and CDR2 (germline): GTSNPN, SVGIG (reference sequence). This CDR3 comprises 13 residues. V was cut by 5 bases and J by 5 bases, with 15 bases left in between. This CDR3 is CAWSAGTEYGYTF. The CDR3 DNA follows: TGTGCCTGGTCTGCCGGGACGGAGTATGGCTACACCTTC.

The genes are TRBV11-3 and TRBJ2-7, with no clear D. The CDR3 loop spans 11 amino acids. Looked up from germline, CDR1 is SGHNT and CDR2 is YENEEA. With 5 bases removed from V and 1 base from J, the gap between germline ends came to 3 bases. This chain's CDR3 is CASSPSYEQYF. CDR3 nucleotide sequence: TGTGCCAGCAGCCCATCCTACGAGCAGTACTTC.

V and J are TRBV27 and TRBJ2-1, with TRBD1 matching 7 bases. The length of the CDR3 is 16 residues. The V gene's germline CDR1 is MNHEY and CDR2 SMNVEV (reference sequence). V was pared by 7 bases and J by 4 bases, with 13 bases of the junction left unmatched. CDR3 in DNA: TGTGCCAGCACCTCTACTACCGGGACAGTATACAATGAGCAGTTCTTC. Protein: CASTSTTGTVYNEQFF.

V is TRBV2 and J is TRBJ2-3; D perhaps matches TRBD2 (5 bases). There are 16 residues in the CDR3. Germline V CDR1 and CDR2: SNHLY, FYNNEI. Between the trimmed V and J ends, which lost 7 bases and 1 base, there was a span of 18 bases. Written as DNA, the CDR3 is TGTGCCAGCACCTGGTTGAGGGAGTGGGGCACAGATACGCAGTATTTT. It specifies CASTWLREWGTDTQYF.

The chain joins TRBV2 to TRBJ2-3; D possibly corresponds to TRBD1 (5 bases). This CDR3 region has 14 residues. With 11 bases removed from V and 4 bases from J, the gap between germline ends came to 19 bases. CDR1 and CDR2 (germline): SNHLY, FYNNEI. The CDR3 nucleotides are TGTGCCTTCGCGGAAGGGGTCGGGCCAGATACGCAGTATTTT. Translated, it gives CAFAEGVGPDTQYF.

The chain employs TRBV19 and TRBJ1-1, with 11 bases fitting TRBD1. Germline V CDR1 and CDR2: LNHDA, SQIVND (reference sequence). This CDR3 region has 16 residues. V was pared by 0 bases and J by 5 bases, with 5 bases of the junction left unmatched. CDR3 residues: CASSIDEDRGHTEAFF. The CDR3 DNA sequence: TGTGCCAGTAGTATAGATGAGGACAGGGGGCATACTGAAGCTTTCTTT.

The rearrangement uses TRBV5-4 and TRBJ2-2; 10 nucleotides match TRBD2. The CDR3 has 16 residues. Germline V CDR1 and CDR2: SGHNT, YYREEE (reference sequence). Germline trimming cut 1 base from V and 5 bases from J; bases unmatched to any gene: 5. The CDR3 spells CASSLNLAGVTGELFF. The CDR3 coding sequence is TGTGCCAGCAGCTTGAACCTAGCGGGAGTTACCGGGGAGCTGTTTTTT.

The rearrangement links TRBV5-6 to TRBJ1-1, with a weak D call TRBD1 (6 bases). The germline V gene encodes CDR1 SGHDT and CDR2 YYEEEE. V lost 3 bases and J lost 5, with 14 bases in between. The CDR3 runs 14 residues. The CDR3: CASSSARGRTEAFF. The CDR3 DNA reads TGTGCCAGCAGCTCCGCCAGGGGACGGACTGAAGCTTTCTTT. Together with reference TRBV5-6 and TRBJ1-1, the CDR3 gives the full variable domain: DAGVTQSPTHLIKTRGQQVTLRCSPKSGHDTVSWYQQALGQGPQFIFQYYEEEERQRGNFPDRFSGHQFPNYSSELNVNALLLGDSALYLCASSSARGRTEAFFGQGTRLTVV.

The CDR3 DNA reads as TGTGCCAGCAGCCAAGAAGCGGGGGGCTACGAGCAGTACTTC. It is translated as CASSQEAGGYEQYF. The V and J genes are TRBV4-2 and TRBJ2-7; TRBD2 matches at 9 bases. This CDR3 has 14 amino acids. CDR1 and CDR2 from the germline V gene are LGHNA and YNFKEQ. After removal of 0 bases from V and 3 bases from J, the junction contained 0 bases not matched to a gene.

This chain uses TRBV7-8 with TRBJ2-5; no reliable D call. Germline V CDR1 and CDR2: SGHVS, FQNEAQ. The V and J ends lost 0 bases and 5 bases respectively, with 4 bases between them. The CDR3 is 12 residues long. The CDR3 spells CASSLAAETQYF. DNA for the CDR3: TGTGCCAGCAGCTTAGCCGCTGAGACCCAGTACTTC.

The chain uses TRBV27 and TRBJ1-3, with D perhaps matching TRBD1 (5 bases). The germline CDR1 and CDR2 sequences are MNHEY and SMNVEV (reference sequence). Trimming pared 5 bases from V and 4 bases from J, leaving 15 bases between. CDR3 size: 15 residues. CDR3 loop: CASSPTGGDGNTIYF. DNA of the CDR3: TGTGCCAGCAGTCCCACAGGAGGGGACGGAAACACCATATATTTT.

The V and J genes are TRBV5-1 and TRBJ2-7; D unresolved. This CDR3 comprises 14 residues. Per the germline V gene, CDR1 is SGHRS and CDR2 is YFSETQ. Trimming removed 0 bases at V and 0 bases at J, with 7 bases between. CDR3 region: CASSLAPISYEQYF. Here the CDR3 DNA reads TGCGCCAGCAGCTTGGCCCCGATCTCCTACGAGCAGTACTTC.

V is TRBV30 and J is TRBJ2-1; 7 bases map to TRBD2. Trimming at V came to 2 bases and at J to 10 bases, leaving 14 bases not matched to a gene. The CDR3 has 15 residues. The germline CDR1 and CDR2 sequences are GTSNPN and SVGIG (reference sequence). This CDR3 reads CAWSFLADPSWEQFF. The CDR3, as DNA: TGTGCCTGGAGTTTTCTAGCGGACCCCTCTTGGGAGCAGTTCTTC.

The chain combines TRBV7-3 with TRBJ2-7; possible D gene TRBD1, 6 bases. CDR1 is SGHTA, CDR2 FQGTGA, per germline. Trimming left V 1 base short and J 7 bases short, with 11 bases between. This CDR3 comprises 13 residues. In DNA, the CDR3 is TGTGCCAGCAGCTTAATATACGGGACAGAGCAGTACTTC. It yields the protein CASSLIYGTEQYF.

The chain couples TRBV4-1 to TRBJ2-1; the match to TRBD2 covers 14 bases. This CDR3 comprises 18 residues. CDR1 and CDR2 from the germline V gene are MGHRA and YSYEKL. The trim removed 0 bases at V and 8 bases at J, leaving 9 bases unmatched. CDR3 DNA sequence: TGCGCCAGCAGCCAAGATGGGATGGGACTAGCGGGAGAGGATGAGCAGTTCTTC. Its protein is CASSQDGMGLAGEDEQFF.

This chain connects TRBV5-5 to TRBJ2-2, with D tentatively TRBD1 (5 bases). V gave up 2 bases and J gave up 4 bases, with 9 bases separating them. Germline values: CDR1 SGHKS, CDR2 YYEKEE (reference sequence). CDR3 length: 14 amino acids. The CDR3 loop reads CASSFDRPTGELFF. The CDR3 DNA sequence: TGTGCCAGCAGCTTCGACAGACCCACCGGGGAGCTGTTTTTT.